This T cell receptor (beta chain) stems from a study of cytomegalovirus exposure and HLA in healthy donors. CDR1 and CDR2 from the germline V gene are DFQATT and SNEGSKA (reference sequence). The CDR3 consists of 11 residues. Libraries were prepared by immunoSEQ multiplex PCR; TCRdb keeps only in-frame clonotypes and omits some of them. The repertoire holds 140,000 to 150,000 clones, with roughly 86% as singletons. Donors came from a validation cohort of approximately 110 subjects, distinct from the first 666-subject cohort. Sample: PBMCs. This sequence originates from a man between 18 and 35 years old in good health and CMV-seropositive. V gene TRBV20-1 combines with J gene TRBJ1-2; D perhaps matches TRBD1 (6 bases). The CDR3 nucleotides are TGCAGAGCGGGGGGACATAAAGGCTACACCTTC. It codes for CRAGGHKGYTF.